Listed below are T cell receptor beta chains from one sample, sequenced in a study of PD-1 blockade in mismatch repair-deficient tumors. Profiled with immunoSEQ multiplex PCR; TCRdb holds only in-frame clones, not every one. The sample has approximately 120,000 clones, 85% to 90% seen once. Sequences were derived from peripheral blood, sampled 44 weeks after starting pembrolizumab. The receptors stem from an adult with mismatch repair-deficient cancer. Each CDR3 is given with its conserved first and last residue. A D gene is named only where the DNA matches it firmly. The listing skips clone size in some rows; elsewhere it reads once, few, many or a size class.

D gene	clone size	V gene	J gene	CDR3 DNA	CDR3 protein
-	few	TRBV7-8	TRBJ2-7	TGTGCCAGCAGCTTCGCTAGCGCCCCCTACGAGCAGTACTTC	CASSFASAPYEQYF
-	-	TRBV6-6	TRBJ2-3	TGTGCCAGCAGTTCCAGGACGGATGGCACACCGTGGCAGTATTTT	CASSSRTDGTPWQYF
-	-	TRBV27	TRBJ1-1	TGTGCCAGCAGTTTAGTGGGGGCCGGCACTGAAGCTTTCTTT	CASSLVGAGTEAFF
TRBD2	-	TRBV7-2	TRBJ2-5	TGTGCCAGCAGCCGCGTCGGGGGAGGGCAAGAGACCCAGTACTTC	CASSRVGGGQETQYF
TRBD1	-	TRBV6-1	TRBJ2-1	TGTGCCAGCAGGGGGGACAGAAACAATGAGCAGTTCTTC	CASRGDRNNEQFF
-	once	TRBV30	TRBJ1-2	TGTGCCTGGAGTGCCGGGACTTTCTCGGAAGGCTACACCTTC	CAWSAGTFSEGYTF
-	-	TRBV15	TRBJ2-3	TGTGCCACCAGCAGAGGGTACGATCTCACAGATACGCAGTATTTT	CATSRGYDLTDTQYF
-	-	TRBV13	TRBJ2-3	TGTGCCAGCAGCTTTAAACCCACAGATACGCAGTATTTT	CASSFKPTDTQYF
-	-	TRBV4-3	TRBJ2-7	TGCGCCAGCAGCCAAGAAAGGATTGGATCCTACGCCTACGAGCAGTACTTC	CASSQERIGSYAYEQYF
TRBD1	-	TRBV5-6	TRBJ1-2	TGTGCCAGCAGCCAAGAGGACAGGGGGGTCTTCTATGGCTACACCTTC	CASSQEDRGVFYGYTF
-	-	TRBV9	TRBJ2-4	TGTGCCAGCAGCGTAGACAACAGGGCCGCGAACATTCAGTACTTC	CASSVDNRAANIQYF
-	once	TRBV4-1	TRBJ2-2	TGCGCCAGCAGCCAAGGGAGGGTAGGGTTAAACACCGGGGAGCTGTTTTTT	CASSQGRVGLNTGELFF
-	-	TRBV19	TRBJ2-5	TGTGCCAGTAGTATCGGGGGGCAGGGAGAGACCCAGTACTTC	CASSIGGQGETQYF
TRBD1	-	TRBV27	TRBJ2-1	TGTGCCAGCAGTTCCCCGGGACAGGGATTTTACAATGAGCAGTTCTTC	CASSSPGQGFYNEQFF
-	-	TRBV27	TRBJ2-1	TGTGCCAGCAGTGGGCGCGCGTACAATGAGCAGTTCTTC	CASSGRAYNEQFF
TRBD1	-	TRBV6-6	TRBJ1-4	TGTGCCAGCGCCTGGGACAGACTTAATGAAAAACTGTTTTTT	CASAWDRLNEKLFF
TRBD2	-	TRBV5-1	TRBJ2-1	TGCGCCAGCAGCCCCGGAATTAGACTAGCGGGAACAAGAAATGAGCAGTTCTTC	CASSPGIRLAGTRNEQFF
-	-	TRBV7-6	TRBJ2-5	TGTGCCAGCAGCTTAACGGTTTGGTCAAACCAAGAGACCCAGTACTTC	CASSLTVWSNQETQYF
TRBD1	once	TRBV30	TRBJ1-5	TGTGCCTGGAGGGGCCCTGACAGGGTAGGTCAGCCCCAGCATTTT	CAWRGPDRVGQPQHF
TRBD2	-	TRBV6-6	TRBJ2-1	TGTGCCAGCAGTTACTCGCCTAGCGGGAACTACAATGAGCAGTTCTTC	CASSYSPSGNYNEQFF
-	-	TRBV6-5	TRBJ2-2	TGTGCCAGCAGTTACAGATTCGCGAACACCGGGGAGCTGTTTTTT	CASSYRFANTGELFF
TRBD2	-	TRBV7-2	TRBJ2-1	TGTGCCAGCAGCTTAGTAGCAGGGGCTAGCGGGATGAGGGGCAATGAGCAGTTCTTC	CASSLVAGASGMRGNEQFF
-	-	TRBV25-1	TRBJ2-7	TGTGCCAGCAGTGAAGGACAAATCTCCTACGAGCAGTACTTC	CASSEGQISYEQYF
-	-	TRBV29-1	TRBJ2-2	TGCAGCGTTGAAATTTCCGCCACCGGGGAGCTGTTTTTT	CSVEISATGELFF
-	-	TRBV19	TRBJ1-4	TGTGCCAGTAGTACTCAGGGAGCGAATGAAAAACTGTTTTTT	CASSTQGANEKLFF
-	-	TRBV7-9	TRBJ1-4	TGTGCCAGCAGACCCGGGGAAACTAATGAAAAACTGTTTTTT	CASRPGETNEKLFF
TRBD2	-	TRBV29-1	TRBJ2-2	TGCAGCGTAGAGAGCGGGAGTTACGGCACCGGGGAGCTGTTTTTT	CSVESGSYGTGELFF
-	-	TRBV30	TRBJ1-5	TGTGCCTGGAGTGTGGGGCGGCGCAATCAGCCCCAGCATTTT	CAWSVGRRNQPQHF
TRBD1	-	TRBV10-3	TRBJ1-5	TGTGCCATCAGCGGGACAGGTCATGATCAGCCCCAGCATTTT	CAISGTGHDQPQHF
-	-	TRBV6-6	TRBJ1-2	TGTGCCAGCAGCCGCCCAGCCCCTGCTAACTATGGCTACACCTTC	CASSRPAPANYGYTF
-	-	TRBV5-4	TRBJ2-3	TGTGCCAGCAGCGGCGTAAGGGACAGCACAGATACGCAGTATTTT	CASSGVRDSTDTQYF
TRBD1	-	TRBV29-1	TRBJ2-7	TGCAGCGTCGGGACAGGGGGCCCTTACGAGCAGTACTTC	CSVGTGGPYEQYF
-	-	TRBV4-3	TRBJ1-5	TGCGCCAGCAGCCAAGAATGGGGGCGATATAGCAATCAGCCCCAGCATTTT	CASSQEWGRYSNQPQHF
-	-	TRBV27	TRBJ1-1	TGTGCCAGCAGTTTCACAGGATTTCAGACTGAAGCTTTCTTT	CASSFTGFQTEAFF
-	few	TRBV5-1	TRBJ2-1	TGCGCCAGCAGCCCTTACAGCTCCTACAATGAGCAGTTCTTC	CASSPYSSYNEQFF
TRBD2	-	TRBV7-2	TRBJ2-2	TGTGCCAGCAGCGTAGACGCGGGAGAGGCCGGGGAGCTGTTTTTT	CASSVDAGEAGELFF
-	-	TRBV6-5	TRBJ1-2	TGTGCCAGCAAGGGTAACGGCTACACCTTC	CASKGNGYTF
-	-	TRBV28	TRBJ2-7	TGTGCCAGCGGGGACCGGAGCAGAACCTACGAGCAGTACTTC	CASGDRSRTYEQYF
-	-	TRBV27	TRBJ2-5	TGTGCCAGCAGGAACCCCGGGATTGGAGACCAAGAGACCCAGTACTTC	CASRNPGIGDQETQYF
TRBD1	-	TRBV19	TRBJ2-1	TGTGCCAGTAGTATGGACAGGGGGTTACCCCGTATCTTC	CASSMDRGLPRIF
TRBD1	-	TRBV30	TRBJ2-4	TGTGCCTGGTCAAGACAGGGGGGTAAAAACATTCAGTACTTC	CAWSRQGGKNIQYF